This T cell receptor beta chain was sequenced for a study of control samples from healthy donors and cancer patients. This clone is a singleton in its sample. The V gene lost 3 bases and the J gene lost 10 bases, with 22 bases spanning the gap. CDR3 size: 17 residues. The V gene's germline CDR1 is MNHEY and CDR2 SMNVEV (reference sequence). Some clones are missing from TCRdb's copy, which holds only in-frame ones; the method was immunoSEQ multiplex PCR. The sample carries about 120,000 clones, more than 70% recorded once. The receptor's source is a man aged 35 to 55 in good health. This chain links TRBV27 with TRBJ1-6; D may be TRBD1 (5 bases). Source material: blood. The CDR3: CASSFIPAPGRGSPLHF. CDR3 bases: TGTGCCAGCAGTTTCATCCCGGCACCGGGGAGGGGATCACCCCTCCACTTT.